This T cell receptor beta chain was sequenced during a study of blood T cell repertoires in COVID-19. The CDR3 consists of 15 residues. From germline, CDR1 is MNHEY and CDR2 SMNVEV (reference sequence). The J segment lost 8 bases and the V segment lost 6 bases, leaving 11 bases of the junction unmatched. Libraries were prepared by immunoSEQ multiplex PCR; TCRdb keeps only in-frame clonotypes and omits some of them. The sample gives 60,000 to 90,000 clones, 70% to 85% of which show up once; more than 20% is in the top ten. The sequence was collected from a woman aged 45 to 65 with acute or convalescent COVID-19. The sample comprised peripheral blood. The chain is built from TRBV27 and TRBJ2-1, with 9 bases identical to TRBD2. Written as DNA, the CDR3 is TGTGCCAGCAGCCCCGGGACTAGCTTGGGCTATGAGCAGTTCTTC. It yields the protein CASSPGTSLGYEQFF.